The sequence of this T cell receptor beta chain was determined in a study of blood T cells in healthy people across ages. In its sample, this clonotype was seen many times. Samples had at least 7 million PBMCs isolated from them. The use of a sample-barcoded 5' primer and a J-beta primer mix characterized a second PCR of about 7 to 12 cycles. Using its own MiXCR run on the 5' RACE reads, TCRdb lists one record per CDR3 protein. Of 1,800,000 or so distinct CDR3 sequences in the sample, more than 35% were seen once. The receptor comes from a human donor in good health. What was sequenced was blood.

The CDR3 DNA follows: TGTGCCAGCAGCCCGACAGGAGTCGGAGATACGCAGTATTTT. Translated, it gives CASSPTGVGDTQYF. This sequence joins TRBV6-2 or TRBV6-3 and TRBJ2-3; possibly TRBD1 for D (6 bases). The V gene lost 6 bases and the J gene lost 5 bases, with 15 bases spanning the gap. Germline V lookup: CDR1 MNHEY, CDR2 SVGEGT. The CDR3 is 14 residues long.